This T cell receptor beta chain was identified in a study of early T cells in non-severe SARS-CoV-2 infection. Study-level information: The input, bulk RNA from unsorted whole blood, was sequenced, and chains were unpaired.

Per the germline V gene, CDR1 is MNHNS and CDR2 is SASEGT. Between the trimmed V and J ends, which lost 6 bases and 4 bases, there was a span of 16 bases. CDR3 length: 15 residues. Unique molecular identifiers tagged individual cDNA molecules. TCRdb independently ran MiXCR on the 5' RACE reads; one entry per CDR3 protein. Of roughly 24,000 distinct CDR3 sequences detected, over 4% appear once; the ten largest clones hold 7.8%. Study results and limitations: Private and CD4 specificities were missed by VDJdb matching, skewed to anti-spike CD8.

At least ten counts were recorded for this clonotype. Its antigen is undetermined. This clonotype was obtained from an adult who was a healthcare worker with PCR-confirmed SARS-CoV-2 infection or an uninfected control (not recorded which). This chain uses TRBV6-1 with TRBJ1-3, with no clear D. Sequenced sample: whole blood. The CDR3 protein is CASRAKGTSGNTIYF. CDR3 nucleotides: TGTGCCAGCAGGGCAAAGGGTACCTCCGGAAACACCATATATTTT.